This T cell receptor (beta chain) comes out of a study of blood T cell repertoires in COVID-19. Sequencing used immunoSEQ multiplex PCR; TCRdb keeps in-frame clones, though not all of them. Of 250,000 or so clones in the sample, approximately 90% were seen once. The CDR3 is 14 residues long. The trim removed 6 bases at V and 7 bases at J, leaving 6 bases unmatched. Per germline, CDR1 MNHEY and CDR2 SMNVEV (reference sequence). Material: PBMCs or T cells enriched from blood (not recorded which). The receptor's source is a man aged 35 to 55 who had been exposed to COVID-19. The V and J genes are TRBV27 and TRBJ1-4; 9 nucleotides agree with TRBD1. The CDR3 DNA reads as TGTGCCAGCAGCACAGGGGGCGGAAGTGAAAAACTGTTTTTT. As protein: CASSTGGGSEKLFF.